Listed below are T cell receptor beta chains from one sample, sequenced in a study of lymphopenia after photon versus proton radiotherapy. Sequenced by immunoSEQ multiplex PCR; TCRdb stores in-frame clones only, minus some. This table has around 25,000 clones, 75% to 90% appearing once. Source: peripheral blood, taken from a patient treated with photon-based radiotherapy. The receptor set was obtained from a man in his thirties or forties with gastric cancer. Each CDR3 is given with its conserved first and last residue. Each record gives: D gene, J gene, V gene, clone size, CDR3 protein, CDR3 DNA. A D gene is named only where the DNA matches it firmly. The size field is filled for only some rows; it gives once, few, many or a size class.

>-|TRBJ2-7|TRBV6-1|once
CASSEVLEQYF
TGTGCCAGCAGCGAGGTTCTCGAGCAGTACTTC
>-|TRBJ2-3|TRBV18|once
CASSPPSTDTQYF
TGTGCCAGCTCACCACCGAGTACAGATACGCAGTATTTT
>-|TRBJ1-4|TRBV11-2|-
CASSFRSTGRNEKLFF
TGTGCCAGCAGCTTTAGGTCAACAGGGAGAAATGAAAAACTGTTTTTT
>TRBD2|TRBJ2-1|TRBV6-5|-
CASSPRLAGVNEQFF
TGTGCCAGCAGTCCCCGACTAGCGGGAGTCAATGAGCAGTTCTTC
>-|TRBJ1-5|TRBV9|-
CASSVDGSNQPQHF
TGTGCCAGCAGCGTAGACGGTAGCAATCAGCCCCAGCATTTT
>-|TRBJ1-1|TRBV6-1|-
CAFSSGGNTEAFF
TGTGCCTTCTCGAGTGGAGGGAACACTGAAGCTTTCTTT
>-|TRBJ1-5|TRBV19|-
CASNLGPSNQPQHF
TGTGCCAGTAACCTCGGCCCCAGCAATCAGCCCCAGCATTTT
>TRBD1|TRBJ2-1|TRBV29-1|-
CSVQGSSYNEQFF
TGCAGCGTACAGGGGAGCTCCTACAATGAGCAGTTCTTC
>TRBD2|TRBJ2-7|TRBV7-9|-
CASSPWNNKGLAAYEQYF
TGTGCCAGCAGCCCCTGGAATAATAAGGGACTAGCCGCATACGAGCAGTACTTC
>TRBD2|TRBJ2-5|TRBV4-2|-
CASSQDWASGQETQYF
TGTGCCAGCAGCCAAGATTGGGCTAGCGGGCAAGAGACCCAGTACTTC
>-|TRBJ2-3|TRBV6-6|-
CASSGLTSTDTQYF
TGTGCCAGCAGTGGACTGACTAGCACAGATACGCAGTATTTT
>-|TRBJ2-1|TRBV18|-
CASSPQTDEQFF
TGTGCCAGCTCACCCCAGACGGATGAGCAGTTCTTC